These 27 T cell receptor beta chains came from one sample sequenced in a study of blood T cell repertoires in COVID-19. TCRdb's copy holds only in-frame clones and misses some; the assay was immunoSEQ multiplex PCR. This table holds 350,000 to 400,000 clones, around nine tenths found once. The specimen was PBMCs or T cells enriched from blood (not recorded which). These receptors all come from a woman aged 30 to 39 who had recovered from COVID-19.

The chain couples TRBV12-5 to TRBJ2-5, with D perhaps matching TRBD2 (6 bases). V gave up 4 bases and J gave up 5 bases, with 23 bases separating them. In germline, CDR1 is LGHNT, CDR2 FRNRAP. This CDR3 spans 17 amino acids. This CDR3 is CASGSAPGLNIKETQYF. CDR3 nucleotide sequence: TGTGCTAGTGGTTCAGCACCGGGACTCAACATTAAGGAGACCCAGTACTTC.

The table lists this clone with a count of one. The rearrangement links TRBV27 to TRBJ2-7; D gene ambiguous. This CDR3 contains 14 residues. Trimming left V 3 bases short and J 0 bases short, with 9 bases between. Germline assignment: CDR1 MNHEY and CDR2 SMNVEV (reference sequence). The CDR3 is CASSFSGSSYEQYF. The CDR3 nucleotides read TGTGCCAGCAGTTTCTCTGGTAGCTCCTACGAGCAGTACTTC.

A single count supports this clone. The V call is TRBV2, the J call TRBJ1-1; TRBD1 matches at 8 bases. The ends lost 3 bases at V and 10 bases at J; junction bases unmatched: 7. The CDR3 spans 13 residues. Germline CDR1 SNHLY, CDR2 FYNNEI. The CDR3 is CASSDGTGYRAFF. The CDR3 DNA sequence: TGTGCCAGCAGTGACGGGACAGGTTATCGAGCTTTCTTT.

This clone was counted a few times. This chain joins TRBV4-1 and TRBJ2-3; a weak D match, TRBD1 (6 bases). The CDR3 consists of 15 residues. Trimming shortened V by 1 base and J by 1 base, and 9 bases separated the two germline ends. Per germline, CDR1 MGHRA and CDR2 YSYEKL. Written as DNA, the CDR3 is TGCGCCAGCAGCCAAGGGGGGCGGGGCACAGATACGCAGTATTTT. Translation gives CASSQGGRGTDTQYF.

The V call is TRBV19, the J call TRBJ2-3; 7 bases are a match to TRBD1. V shed 4 bases, J shed 2 bases, and the junction held 9 bases outside the gene matches. The CDR3 has 16 residues. CDR1 LNHDA and CDR2 SQIVND come from the germline V gene (reference sequence). The CDR3 region has the DNA TGTGCCAGTAGTAGACGGACAGGCTCTTTCACAGATACGCAGTATTTT. Translating gives CASSRRTGSFTDTQYF.

The rearrangement joins TRBV27 to TRBJ2-7; 7 nucleotides line up with TRBD1. Unmatched junction bases numbered 9, after V lost 4 bases and J lost 6 bases. Germline CDR1 MNHEY, CDR2 SMNVEV (reference sequence). CDR3 length equals 14 residues. The CDR3 spells CASSSPTGPLEQYF. For the CDR3, the DNA is TGTGCCAGCAGTTCGCCGACAGGGCCCCTCGAGCAGTACTTC.

This chain links TRBV10-3 with TRBJ1-1; D remains unclear. The CDR3 has 16 residues. CDR1 is ENHRY, CDR2 SYGVKD, per germline. Trimming shortened V by 0 bases and J by 0 bases, and 11 bases separated the two germline ends. CDR3 DNA: TGTGCCATCAGTGAGTCCACTCCTAGTATGAACACTGAAGCTTTCTTT. It codes for CAISESTPSMNTEAFF.

The CDR3 is CASSLWAGRSGANVLTF. CDR3 sequence (DNA): TGTGCCAGCAGCTTATGGGCGGGACGCTCTGGGGCCAACGTCCTGACTTTC. V and J are TRBV7-9 and TRBJ2-6; TRBD2 is a possible D gene (6 bases). Between the trimmed V and J ends, which lost 2 bases and 0 bases, there was a span of 11 bases. Germline-derived CDR1 and CDR2 are SEHNR and FQNEAQ (reference sequence). The CDR3 loop spans 17 amino acids.

This chain joins TRBV24-1 and TRBJ2-1; possibly TRBD2 for D (6 bases). The CDR3 loop spans 17 amino acids. The germline V gene has CDR1 KGHDR and CDR2 SFDVKD. The V end was cut by 3 bases, the J end by 0 bases, with 14 bases between. DNA for the CDR3: TGTGCCACCAGTGATAATATCGGGGGTGGCTCCTACAATGAGCAGTTCTTC. Translating it yields CATSDNIGGGSYNEQFF.

The gene calls are TRBV9 and TRBJ2-3, with TRBD2 matching 8 bases. Germline CDR1 is SGDLS and CDR2 is YYNGEE. V lost 1 base and J lost 0; bases outside the gene matches: 7. This CDR3 comprises 17 residues. The CDR3 DNA is TGTGCCAGCAGCGTATCCGCGGCTAGCGGGAGCACAGATACGCAGTATTTT. This translates into CASSVSAASGSTDTQYF.

The chain is built from TRBV25-1 and TRBJ1-1; TRBD1 matches 9 bases. CDR3 size: 15 residues. With 4 bases clipped from V and 4 bases from J, the junction kept 7 bases outside the gene matches. Germline V gives CDR1 MGHDK, CDR2 SYGVNS. The CDR3 sequence: CASSAGQGILTEAFF. Here the CDR3 DNA reads TGTGCCAGCAGTGCGGGACAGGGAATCCTCACTGAAGCTTTCTTT. The full variable domain, completed using reference TRBV25-1 and TRBJ1-1, is EADIYQTPRYLVIGTGKKITLECSQTMGHDKMYWYQQDPGMELHLIHYSYGVNSTEKGDLSSESTVSRIRTEHFPLTLESARPSHTSQYLCASSAGQGILTEAFFGQGTRLTVV.

The chain carries TRBV13 and TRBJ1-1; the match to TRBD1 covers 10 bases. J lost 2 bases, V lost 4 bases, and 4 bases had no gene match. This CDR3 contains 15 residues. CDR1 and CDR2 (germline): PRHDT, FYEKMQ (reference sequence). Written as DNA, the CDR3 is TGTGCCAGCAGCTGGGGGGACAGGGGTAACACTGAAGCTTTCTTT. Translated: CASSWGDRGNTEAFF.

The chain's CDR3 is CASSPYSSSGVKAFF. The CDR3, as DNA: TGCGCCAGCAGCCCCTACAGCAGTTCGGGGGTGAAGGCTTTCTTT. V is TRBV5-1 and J is TRBJ1-1, with D possibly TRBD1 on 5 matching bases. Trimming removed 4 bases from V and 11 bases from J, with 24 bases in between. CDR3 length: 15 amino acids. Germline V gene data show CDR1 as SGHRS and CDR2 as YFSETQ.

The rearrangement joins TRBV7-2 to TRBJ1-1; TRBD1 agrees at 10 bases. Germline CDR1 reads SGHTA; CDR2 reads FQGNSA. The CDR3 runs to 15 residues. After removal of 1 base from V and 4 bases from J, the junction contained 3 bases not matched to a gene. Here the CDR3 DNA reads TGTGCCAGCAGCTTAGTCCGGGACAGGGGCACTGAAGCTTTCTTT. It codes for CASSLVRDRGTEAFF. The full variable domain, its missing parts supplied by reference TRBV7-2 and TRBJ1-1, is GAGVSQSPSNKVTEKGKDVELRCDPISGHTALYWYRQSLGQGLEFLIYFQGNSAPDKSGLPSDRFSAERTGGSVSTLTIQRTQQEDSAVYLCASSLVRDRGTEAFFGQGTRLTVV.

The chain has TRBV10-3 and TRBJ2-1; 11 nucleotides line up with TRBD2. The V gene end was trimmed by 3 bases and the J gene end by 1 base; junction bases not matched to a gene: 8. This CDR3 spans 18 amino acids. From germline, CDR1 is ENHRY and CDR2 SYGVKD. The CDR3 loop is CAISELTSGTDSYNEQFF. CDR3 nucleotide sequence: TGTGCCATCAGTGAATTGACTAGCGGGACCGATTCCTACAATGAGCAGTTCTTC.

The chain recombines TRBV28 with TRBJ1-2; TRBD1 is a possible D gene (6 bases). Germline assignment: CDR1 MDHEN and CDR2 SYDVKM. V lost 5 bases and J lost 4, with 14 bases in between. The CDR3 runs to 14 residues. Written as DNA, the CDR3 is TGTGCCAGCAGTCCAGGGGATCGGGCCTATGGCTACACCTTC. Translation gives CASSPGDRAYGYTF.

J is TRBJ2-7 and V is TRBV7-9, with D perhaps matching TRBD2 (6 bases). This CDR3 spans 15 amino acids. Trimming stripped 6 bases from V and 2 bases from J, with 17 bases between. CDR1 is SEHNR, CDR2 FQNEAQ, per germline (reference sequence). The CDR3 DNA reads TGTGCCAGCAGTTCCCAGACGGGGAGGCCCTACGAGCAGTACTTC. Its protein product is CASSSQTGRPYEQYF.

The chain recombines TRBV6-2 or TRBV6-3 with TRBJ1-2; D ambiguous. The germline V gene has CDR1 MNHEY and CDR2 SVGEGT. The CDR3 runs 14 residues. Trimming stripped 0 bases from V and 4 bases from J, with 9 bases between. The CDR3 reads CASSYSEITYGYTF. The CDR3 DNA reads TGTGCCAGCAGTTACTCGGAGATCACCTATGGCTACACCTTC.

The rearrangement links TRBV5-6 to TRBJ1-2, with 7 bases that match TRBD1. Trimming cost V 0 bases and J 6 bases; bases outside gene matches: 5. This CDR3 region has 14 residues. Germline CDR1 and CDR2: SGHDT and YYEEEE. This chain's CDR3 is CASSLAKGANGYTF. For the CDR3, the DNA is TGTGCCAGCAGCTTGGCCAAGGGGGCGAATGGCTACACCTTC. Complete variable domain (other parts from reference TRBV5-6 and TRBJ1-2): DAGVTQSPTHLIKTRGQQVTLRCSPKSGHDTVSWYQQALGQGPQFIFQYYEEEERQRGNFPDRFSGHQFPNYSSELNVNALLLGDSALYLCASSLAKGANGYTFGSGTRLTVV.

The gene calls are TRBV7-4 and TRBJ1-5; 8 bases fit TRBD1. The ends lost 0 bases at V and 2 bases at J; junction bases unmatched: 6. Germline V gene sequence: CDR1 SGHVT, CDR2 SQSDAQ. The CDR3 consists of 17 residues. Written as DNA, the CDR3 is TGTGCCAGCAGCTTAGCCGGGACAGGATGGGGCAATCAGCCCCAGCATTTT. This sequence encodes CASSLAGTGWGNQPQHF.

This clone came up a few times. This chain connects TRBV5-1 to TRBJ1-4; 10 bases align to TRBD1. The germline V gene encodes CDR1 SGHRS and CDR2 YFSETQ. The V segment lost 4 bases and the J segment 5 bases; nucleotides outside the gene matches: 5. The CDR3 spans 15 residues. The CDR3 sequence: CASSPQDRGNEKLFF. The CDR3 bases are TGCGCCAGCAGCCCGCAGGACAGGGGGAATGAAAAACTGTTTTTT.

J is TRBJ1-1 and V is TRBV18; TRBD1 matches at 10 bases. CDR3 length: 14 amino acids. J was trimmed by 7 bases and V by 6 bases; bases with no gene match: 8. Germline CDR1 KGHSH, CDR2 LQKENI. CDR3 in amino acids: CASSLTGTGVEAFF. The CDR3 DNA reads TGTGCCAGCTCTCTCACCGGGACAGGGGTTGAAGCTTTCTTT.

J is TRBJ1-5 and V is TRBV7-9; 11 bases line up with TRBD1. CDR3 length equals 15 residues. CDR1 is SEHNR, CDR2 FQNEAQ, per germline (reference sequence). Trimming removed 5 bases from V and 7 bases from J; junction bases left unmatched: 7. CDR3 sequence reads: CASSPPGQGVQPQHF. CDR3 sequence (DNA): TGTGCCAGCAGCCCACCGGGACAGGGGGTACAGCCCCAGCATTTT.

The chain employs TRBV6-2 or TRBV6-3 and TRBJ1-2; D might be TRBD1 (5 bases). The CDR3 runs 17 residues. Germline loops: CDR1 MNHEY, CDR2 SVGEGT. V gave up 5 bases and J gave up 5 bases, with 24 bases separating them. CDR3 DNA sequence: TGTGCCAGCAGTACCCCTACTCAACGGAGGGGCGAATATGGCTACACCTTC. Protein: CASSTPTQRRGEYGYTF.

This clone was observed a handful of times. This chain connects TRBV7-3 to TRBJ2-1; 8 bases are shared with TRBD2. Losses at the gene ends were 5 bases for V and 7 bases for J; bases not matched to a gene: 10. This CDR3 contains 15 residues. The V gene's germline CDR1 is SGHTA and CDR2 FQGTGA. The DNA for the CDR3 is TGTGCCAGCAGCGTCGGGAGGGCCGTGGGTAATGAGCAGTTCTTC. Translated, it gives CASSVGRAVGNEQFF.

The chain is built from TRBV6-1 and TRBJ2-7; no firm D call. The CDR3 sequence is 12 residues long. Germline CDR1 is MNHNS and CDR2 is SASEGT. V was shortened by 3 bases and J by 3 bases, with 6 bases between the two germline ends. The CDR3 loop is CASSELYYEQYF. CDR3 nucleotides: TGTGCCAGCAGTGAGCTATACTACGAGCAGTACTTC.

This rearrangement joins TRBV5-4 to TRBJ2-2; 7 nucleotides align to TRBD2. Unmatched junction bases numbered 7, after V lost 1 base and J lost 1 base. The CDR3 is 17 amino acids. Germline V gene sequence: CDR1 SGHNT, CDR2 YYREEE (reference sequence). CDR3 loop: CASSLPAGIGNTGELFF. The CDR3 DNA reads as TGTGCCAGCAGCTTGCCAGCGGGGATAGGGAACACCGGGGAGCTGTTTTTT.